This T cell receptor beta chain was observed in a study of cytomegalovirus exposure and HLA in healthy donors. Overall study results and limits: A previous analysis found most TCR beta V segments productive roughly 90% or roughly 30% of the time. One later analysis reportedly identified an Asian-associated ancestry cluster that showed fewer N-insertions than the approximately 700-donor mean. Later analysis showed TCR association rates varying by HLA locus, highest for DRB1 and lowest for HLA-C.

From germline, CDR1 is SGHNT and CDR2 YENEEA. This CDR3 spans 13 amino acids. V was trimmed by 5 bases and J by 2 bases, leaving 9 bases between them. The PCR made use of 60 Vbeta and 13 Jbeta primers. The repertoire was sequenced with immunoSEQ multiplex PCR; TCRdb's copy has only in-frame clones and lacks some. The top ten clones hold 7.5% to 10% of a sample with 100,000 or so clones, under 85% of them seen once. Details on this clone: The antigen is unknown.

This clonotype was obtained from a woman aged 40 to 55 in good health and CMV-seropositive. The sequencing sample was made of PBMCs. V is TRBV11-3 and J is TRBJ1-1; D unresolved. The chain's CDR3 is CASSAISNTEAFF. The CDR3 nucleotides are TGTGCCAGCAGCGCAATAAGCAACACTGAAGCTTTCTTT.